This TCR beta chain derives from a study of T-cell memory formation after mild COVID-19. From germline, CDR1 is LGHNA and CDR2 YSLEER. Deletions cut 1 base from V and 0 bases from J, with 15 bases between. This CDR3 has 17 amino acids. MiXCR was run by TCRdb on the 5' RACE reads, yielding one entry per CDR3 protein. In the table there are 290,000 or so distinct CDR3 sequences, around 19% of which are singletons. The chain couples TRBV4-3 to TRBJ1-1; possible D gene TRBD1, 5 bases. The TCR was taken from a man aged 18 to 30 who had mild COVID-19 (a few samples of this study predate the infection). Cell type and time point are not known. The sample consisted of PBMCs or a T cell subset sorted from them (not recorded which). This chain's CDR3 is CASSQALFRGLNTEAFF. Written as DNA, the CDR3 is TGCGCCAGCAGCCAAGCCTTGTTCCGGGGACTGAACACTGAAGCTTTCTTT.